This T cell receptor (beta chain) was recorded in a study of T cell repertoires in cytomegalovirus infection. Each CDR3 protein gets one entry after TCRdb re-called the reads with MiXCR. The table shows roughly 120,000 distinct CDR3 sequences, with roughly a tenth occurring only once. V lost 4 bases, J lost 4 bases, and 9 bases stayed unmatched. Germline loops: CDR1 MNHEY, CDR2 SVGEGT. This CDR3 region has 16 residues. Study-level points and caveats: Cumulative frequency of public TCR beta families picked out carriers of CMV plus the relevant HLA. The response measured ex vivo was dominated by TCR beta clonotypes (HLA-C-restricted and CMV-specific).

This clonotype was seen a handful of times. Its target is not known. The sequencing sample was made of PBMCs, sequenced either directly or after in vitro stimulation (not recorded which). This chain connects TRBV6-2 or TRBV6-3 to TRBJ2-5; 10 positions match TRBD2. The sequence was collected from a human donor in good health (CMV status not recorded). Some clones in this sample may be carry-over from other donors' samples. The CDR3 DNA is TGTGCCAGCAGTTCCCTGAGGAGCGGGAGGGCAGAGACCCAGTACTTC. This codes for CASSSLRSGRAETQYF.